One and the same sample provided the 20 T cell receptor beta chains below, sequenced in a study of regulatory T cells in long-lasting Graves disease. Through Arm-PCR of CDR3 regions and iRepertoire HTBI primers, TCR beta libraries were built. Using its own MiXCR run on the multiplex PCR reads, TCRdb lists one record per CDR3 protein. The sample carries 400,000 to 450,000 distinct CDR3 sequences, about a sixth recorded once. Time point here: newly diagnosed GD, antithyroid drugs for less than 3 months. RNA isolated from PBMCs was used to make the TCR library. The sample was also reused in another study, on T cells in Graves' hyperthyroidism and ophthalmopathy.

This sample comprised peripheral blood mononuclear cells (PBMCs), obtained at new diagnosis, from a patient treated with antithyroid drugs. The receptors originated from a woman in her twenties or thirties with Graves disease.

This clonotype was detected ten times or more. The chain couples TRBV5-1 to TRBJ2-1; 8 nucleotides align to TRBD1. Germline-derived CDR1 and CDR2 are SGHRS and YFSETQ. V lost 0 bases to trimming and J lost 8 bases; unmatched junction nucleotides: 7. The CDR3 runs to 15 residues. The CDR3 DNA sequence: TGCGCCAGCAGCTTGGAGCAGGGGGCAGTGGATGAGCAGTTCTTC. Translation: CASSLEQGAVDEQFF.

About this clonotype: Germline is not matched at one junction end, which may reflect a read error. The chain couples TRBV19 to TRBJ2-1; D may be TRBD1 (5 bases). CDR3 length equals 12 residues. The germline gives CDR1 LNHDA, CDR2 SQIVND (reference sequence). CDR3: CASDPDSSQRVF. In DNA form, the CDR3 reads TGTGCCAGCGACCCTGACAGTTCACAACGGGTCTTC.

This clonotype was counted at least ten times. The chain recombines TRBV30 with TRBJ1-1; D remains unclear. CDR1 is GTSNPN and CDR2 is SVGIG in the germline V gene (reference sequence). This CDR3 has 13 amino acids. V gave up 2 bases and J gave up 1 base, with 8 bases separating them. The CDR3 coding sequence is TGTGCCTGGAGTTCCGACGGGAACACTGAAGCTTTCTTT. This encodes CAWSSDGNTEAFF.

As regards this clonotype: A much bigger clone sits one base away, suggesting this may be a read error. The genes are TRBV12-3 or TRBV12-4 and TRBJ2-3, with TRBD2 matching over 8 bases. J was trimmed by 4 bases and V by 7 bases; bases with no gene match: 10. The CDR3 spans 15 residues. The CDR3 DNA reads as TGTGCCAGCACCTCGGGACCAGCGGGAGCAGATACGCAGTATTTT. Translated, it gives CASTSGPAGADTQYF.

This clonotype showed up many times. The rearrangement joins TRBV30 to TRBJ1-2; 7 bases are a match to TRBD1. Losses at the gene ends were 3 bases for V and 3 bases for J; bases not matched to a gene: 4. The CDR3 length is 13 residues. From germline, CDR1 is GTSNPN and CDR2 SVGIG (reference sequence). CDR3 sequence reads: CAWRGTVDYGYTF. The CDR3, as DNA: TGTGCCTGGAGGGGGACAGTCGACTATGGCTACACCTTC.

This clonotype appeared many times. The V call is TRBV6-2 or TRBV6-3, the J call TRBJ2-7, with D possibly being TRBD2 (5 bases). CDR3 size: 14 residues. Germline V CDR1 and CDR2: MNHEY, SVGEGT. Deletions cut 6 bases from V and 5 bases from J, with 17 bases between. In DNA, the CDR3 is TGTGCCAGCAGCCAGGACTGGGGTAAGGACGAGCAGTACTTC. Protein product: CASSQDWGKDEQYF.

This clonotype was counted many times. The chain is built from TRBV7-8 and TRBJ2-3, with a weak D call TRBD2 (5 bases). The CDR3 has 14 residues. The germline V gene has CDR1 SGHVS and CDR2 FQNEAQ. V gave up 5 bases and J gave up 5 bases, with 14 bases separating them. DNA for the CDR3: TGTGCCAGCAGCCCATGGACTGTGTTAGATACGCAGTATTTT. Protein product: CASSPWTVLDTQYF.

The V and J genes are TRBV5-1 and TRBJ2-1; 14 bases are a match to TRBD2. The length of the CDR3 is 17 residues. The junction had 11 bases not matched to a gene; V was cut back by 3 bases and J by 9 bases. In germline, CDR1 is SGHRS, CDR2 YFSETQ. CDR3 nucleotides: TGCGCCAGCAGCTCTGTGACTAGCGGGAGGGTCTTTCCTGAGCAGTTCTTC. Amino acids: CASSSVTSGRVFPEQFF.

Points on this clonotype: It may be a read error: a sequence one base away is much more abundant. Since the CDR3 does not end with the conserved phenylalanine or tryptophan, this likely comes from a read error. The chain carries TRBV7-9 and TRBJ2-5; D ambiguous. This CDR3 contains 13 residues. Trimming pared 0 bases from V and 5 bases from J, leaving 7 bases between. In germline, CDR1 is SEHNR, CDR2 FQNEAQ (reference sequence). The CDR3 nucleotides are TGTGCCAGCAGCTTAGCGAGGACGGAGACCCAGTACCTC. Its translation is CASSLARTETQYL.

In its sample, this clonotype was seen many times. V and J are TRBV27 and TRBJ1-2; TRBD1 might be the D (5 bases). V dropped 0 bases and J dropped 7 bases, with 18 bases sitting between them. Germline V CDR1 and CDR2: MNHEY, SMNVEV (reference sequence). The CDR3 covers 16 residues. CDR3 DNA sequence: TGTGCCAGCAGTTTATCAGCGACAGCCAGTCGTCTTGGCTACACCTTC. Encoded protein: CASSLSATASRLGYTF.

This clonotype was observed many times. The chain couples TRBV5-1 to TRBJ1-1; D might be TRBD1 (5 bases). CDR1 SGHRS and CDR2 YFSETQ come from the germline V gene. There are 15 residues in the CDR3. With 1 base removed from V and 3 bases from J, the gap between germline ends came to 13 bases. The CDR3 DNA reads as TGCGCCAGCAGCTTGTCCCCCAGGGAGCACACTGAAGCTTTCTTT. As protein: CASSLSPREHTEAFF.

This clonotype was seen only a few times. This rearrangement joins TRBV5-1 to TRBJ2-5, with 7 bases fitting TRBD2. V shed 0 bases and J 0 bases; nucleotides not matched to a gene: 2. The CDR3 extends over 15 amino acids. Germline-derived CDR1 and CDR2 are SGHRS and YFSETQ. The CDR3 DNA reads as TGCGCCAGCAGCTTGGCCGGGACTAACCAAGAGACCCAGTACTTC. It encodes CASSLAGTNQETQYF.

This clonotype has more than one count but fewer than ten. A much more abundant neighbour one base away suggests this may be a read error. V is TRBV27 and J is TRBJ1-2; D not resolved. Germline V gives CDR1 MNHEY, CDR2 SMNVEV (reference sequence). V lost 5 bases and J lost 4, with 11 bases in between. The CDR3 covers 13 residues. The CDR3 nucleotides are TGTGCCAGCAGTCGAGAGGAGGTCTATGGCTACACCTTC. This gives the protein CASSREEVYGYTF.

This clonotype was picked up many times. The genes are TRBV20-1 and TRBJ2-7, with 9 bases lining up with TRBD1. J gave up 13 bases and V 0 bases, and 10 bases lay outside the gene matches. The V gene's germline CDR1 is DFQATT and CDR2 SNEGSKA (reference sequence). CDR3 length: 13 amino acids. The CDR3 protein is CSARDPVRDRAYF. The CDR3, as DNA: TGCAGTGCTAGAGATCCCGTACGGGACAGGGCATACTTC.

The table lists this clonotype with many counts. This chain links TRBV11-2 with TRBJ1-3; D is undetermined. With 6 bases removed from V and 6 bases from J, the gap between germline ends came to 27 bases. Looked up from germline, CDR1 is SGHAT and CDR2 is FQNNGV. The CDR3 totals 18 residues. CDR3 sequence reads: CASRRPGGKSSRENTIYF. The CDR3 nucleotides are TGTGCCAGCAGGCGTCCGGGAGGGAAGAGTAGTCGGGAAAACACCATATATTTT.

This clonotype was seen many times. The chain joins TRBV18 to TRBJ2-7, with TRBD1 matching over 7 bases. V shed 0 bases and J 0 bases; nucleotides not matched to a gene: 5. The CDR3 consists of 16 residues. Germline-derived CDR1 and CDR2 are KGHSH and LQKENI. CDR3 sequence: CASSPPGTASSYEQYF. The CDR3 DNA reads as TGTGCCAGCTCACCACCCGGGACAGCCAGCTCCTACGAGCAGTACTTC.

This clonotype was detected a few times. The chain links TRBV7-2 to TRBJ2-1, with 9 bases identical to TRBD1. Looked up from germline, CDR1 is SGHTA and CDR2 is FQGNSA. The CDR3 has 15 residues. After removal of 5 bases from V and 2 bases from J, the junction contained 4 bases not matched to a gene. CDR3 region: CASSIGQGPYNEQFF. The CDR3 DNA reads as TGTGCCAGCAGCATCGGACAGGGGCCCTACAATGAGCAGTTCTTC.

This clonotype was counted ten times or more. V usage is TRBV4-1 and J usage is TRBJ2-1; 9 nucleotides match TRBD2. With 0 bases clipped from V and 6 bases from J, the junction kept 6 bases outside the gene matches. The germline V gene has CDR1 MGHRA and CDR2 YSYEKL. This CDR3 region has 16 residues. The CDR3 protein is CASSQESGRTFNEQFF. As DNA, the CDR3 is TGCGCCAGCAGCCAAGAGAGCGGGAGGACCTTCAATGAGCAGTTCTTC.

This clonotype was seen only a few times. V usage is TRBV15 and J usage is TRBJ2-7, with a weak D call TRBD2 (5 bases). This CDR3 contains 13 residues. Trimming left V 0 bases short and J 4 bases short, with 7 bases between. Germline CDR1 reads LNHNV; CDR2 reads YYDKDF (reference sequence). CDR3 in DNA: TGTGCCACCAGCAGAGATACGGGGTACGAGCAGTACTTC. Translation gives CATSRDTGYEQYF.

This clonotype was seen a handful of times. The chain has TRBV15 and TRBJ1-2, with D unresolved. V was clipped by 0 bases and J by 6 bases, with 11 bases between them. Germline V gene lookup returns CDR1 LNHNV and CDR2 YYDKDF (reference sequence). CDR3 length: 14 amino acids. This CDR3 reads CATSRDRSSNGYTF. In DNA form, the CDR3 reads TGTGCCACCAGCAGAGATCGGTCCTCCAATGGCTACACCTTC. Full variable domain (rest looked up from reference TRBV15 and TRBJ1-2): DAMVIQNPRYQVTQFGKPVTLSCSQTLNHNVMYWYQQKSSQAPKLLFHYYDKDFNNEADTPDNFQSRRPNTSFCFLDIRSPGLGDTAMYLCATSRDRSSNGYTFGSGTRLTVV.